The 29 T cell receptor beta chains below come from one sample, sequenced in a study of shared clonotypes between healthy human individuals (dated by TCRdb to 2018 to 2021). The method behind the library was the immunoSEQ multiplex PCR assay. The immuneACCESS repertoire file appears here via TCRdb, limited to in-frame rearrangements. These files lack a portion of the clones; in checked studies, under half of the deficit traces to unresolved V genes, and the cause of the others is not known. This sample comprises over 300,000 clones, roughly 84% of them detected only once. The ten largest clones capture roughly 15% of the sample. Sequenced input: memory CD8+ T cells sorted from blood. The cell subset or site label on this specimen signifies: CD45RO+ cells pooled with CCR7-negative TemRA cells. The source is a man younger than 30 in good health.

In this sample, this clone turned up once. V usage is TRBV5-1 and J usage is TRBJ2-7; 7 positions match TRBD1. Germline V CDR1 and CDR2: SGHRS, YFSETQ. CDR3 length: 19 residues. The J segment lost 3 bases and the V segment lost 4 bases, leaving 22 bases of the junction unmatched. CDR3 nucleotides: TGCGCCAGCAGCAGCCCCGGGACAGCGAGACGTCTAGCCGGCTACGAGCAGTACTTC. It codes for CASSSPGTARRLAGYEQYF.

The chain has TRBV30 and TRBJ2-7, with a tentative D call TRBD2 (7 bases). The V gene's germline CDR1 is GTSNPN and CDR2 SVGIG (reference sequence). Trimming left V 0 bases short and J 5 bases short, with 14 bases between. CDR3 length: 14 amino acids. This CDR3 reads CAWSVGAGVNEQYF. CDR3 nucleotide sequence: TGTGCCTGGAGTGTGGGGGCGGGAGTGAACGAGCAGTACTTC.

This chain connects TRBV4-1 to TRBJ2-1; tentative D call: TRBD2 (6 bases). This CDR3 spans 14 amino acids. V was pared by 2 bases and J by 8 bases, with 13 bases between. The germline V gene encodes CDR1 MGHRA and CDR2 YSYEKL. CDR3 sequence reads: CASSQLVGLDEQFF. The CDR3 DNA is TGCGCCAGCAGCCAATTGGTGGGACTGGATGAGCAGTTCTTC.

There are many counts of this clone. The chain joins TRBV6-1 to TRBJ2-7; no clear D. There are 16 residues in the CDR3. Germline loops: CDR1 MNHNS, CDR2 SASEGT. Between the trimmed V and J ends, which lost 4 bases and 0 bases, there was a span of 16 bases. CDR3 residues: CASSGLPGVSSYEQYF. CDR3 DNA sequence: TGTGCCAGCAGTGGTTTACCAGGAGTTAGCTCCTACGAGCAGTACTTC.

CDR3 nucleotide sequence: TGCGCCAGCAGCTTAGGGACTAGCGTGATCTCCTACGAGCAGTACTTC. This codes for CASSLGTSVISYEQYF. This chain connects TRBV5-1 to TRBJ2-7; 10 bases align to TRBD2. Trimming took 2 bases from V and 0 from J; bases not matched to a gene: 5. CDR1 SGHRS and CDR2 YFSETQ come from the germline V gene. The CDR3 runs 16 residues.

The rearrangement uses TRBV27 and TRBJ2-1; TRBD2 agrees at 13 bases. Germline CDR1 is MNHEY and CDR2 is SMNVEV (reference sequence). The CDR3 length is 16 residues. Trimming removed 5 bases from V and 2 bases from J; junction bases left unmatched: 3. DNA of the CDR3: TGTGCCAGCAGTCCGGGGACTAGCGGGGCCTACAATGAGCAGTTCTTC. Translation gives CASSPGTSGAYNEQFF.

V gene TRBV2 combines with J gene TRBJ1-1; a possible D gene is TRBD1 (5 bases). Between the trimmed V and J ends, which lost 6 bases and 5 bases, there was a span of 13 bases. The CDR3 covers 13 residues. CDR1 and CDR2 from the germline V gene are SNHLY and FYNNEI. CDR3 loop: CASSLGVGTEAFF. CDR3 bases: TGTGCCAGCAGCCTAGGGGTGGGTACTGAAGCTTTCTTT.

The gene calls are TRBV4-2 and TRBJ1-2; 7 bases line up with TRBD1. From germline, CDR1 is LGHNA and CDR2 YNFKEQ. CDR3 length: 15 residues. The V and J ends lost 4 bases and 6 bases, in that order; junction bases with no gene match: 11. The CDR3 here is CASSRIQGKIHGYTF. The CDR3, as DNA: TGTGCCAGCAGCCGGATACAGGGGAAAATACATGGCTACACCTTC.

The CDR3 region has the DNA TGTGCCAGCAGCTTAGGGTCGTGGCAGGGGGCTGACGAGCAGTACTTC. Amino acid sequence: CASSLGSWQGADEQYF. The rearrangement links TRBV7-6 to TRBJ2-7, with 8 bases matching TRBD1. CDR1 and CDR2 (germline): SGHVS, FNYEAQ. V was pared by 1 base and J by 5 bases, with 10 bases of the junction left unmatched. CDR3 length: 16 amino acids.

The chain recombines TRBV5-8 with TRBJ1-1; D gene ambiguous. Trimming removed 4 bases from V and 4 bases from J, with 8 bases in between. This CDR3 is built from 12 residues. Per germline, CDR1 SGHTS and CDR2 YDEGEE. In DNA form, the CDR3 reads TGTGCCAGCAGCCCGTCCGGCACTGAAGCTTTCTTT. This sequence encodes CASSPSGTEAFF.

The chain is built from TRBV11-2 and TRBJ2-7; D is ambiguous. The CDR3 spans 13 residues. V lost 3 bases and J lost 6, with 12 bases in between. Germline values: CDR1 SGHAT, CDR2 FQNNGV. The CDR3 reads CASSFYLDGEQYF. Here the CDR3 DNA reads TGTGCCAGCAGCTTCTACCTAGACGGCGAGCAGTACTTC.

The chain carries TRBV9 and TRBJ1-2; D gene ambiguous. V lost 3 bases and J 4 bases, leaving 10 bases between the germline ends. CDR3 length equals 13 residues. CDR1 and CDR2 (germline): SGDLS, YYNGEE. For the CDR3, the DNA is TGTGCCAGCAGCGAAGGGTCAGTCTATGGCTACACCTTC. Protein: CASSEGSVYGYTF. The complete variable domain, with remaining parts taken from reference TRBV9 and TRBJ1-2, reads DSGVTQTPKHLITATGQRVTLRCSPRSGDLSVYWYQQSLDQGLQFLIQYYNGEERAKGNILERFSAQQFPDLHSELNLSSLELGDSALYFCASSEGSVYGYTFGSGTRLTVV.

V gene TRBV4-1 combines with J gene TRBJ2-1, with 10 bases lining up with TRBD2. Germline V gene data show CDR1 as MGHRA and CDR2 as YSYEKL. V lost 4 bases and J lost 8; bases outside the gene matches: 11. The length of the CDR3 is 16 residues. This chain's CDR3 is CASSPYLAGVGYEQFF. CDR3 sequence (DNA): TGCGCCAGCAGCCCTTACCTAGCGGGAGTTGGCTATGAGCAGTTCTTC.

The genes are TRBV6-1 and TRBJ2-7, with 9 bases fitting TRBD1. Germline CDR1 is MNHNS and CDR2 is SASEGT. The trim removed 1 base at V and 4 bases at J, leaving 5 bases unmatched. CDR3 length equals 15 residues. Here the CDR3 reads CASSEGTGDRYEQYF. The CDR3 nucleotides are TGTGCCAGCAGTGAAGGGACAGGGGATAGATACGAGCAGTACTTC.

The gene calls are TRBV4-1 and TRBJ2-7, with 10 bases identical to TRBD2. J was trimmed by 7 bases and V by 4 bases; bases with no gene match: 10. The V gene's germline CDR1 is MGHRA and CDR2 YSYEKL. This CDR3 comprises 15 residues. In DNA, the CDR3 is TGCGCCAGCAGCCCCTCGCTAGCGGGGGCCTGGGAGCAGTACTTC. It translates to CASSPSLAGAWEQYF.

The chain combines TRBV5-4 with TRBJ2-7; D tentatively reads TRBD1 or TRBD2 (5 bases each). V lost 4 bases to trimming and J lost 5 bases, with 22 bases between them. The germline gives CDR1 SGHNT, CDR2 YYREEE (reference sequence). The CDR3 runs 16 residues. CDR3 DNA: TGTGCCAGCAGCCCCCTCGGGACGAAGCACCCCCACGAGCAGTACTTC. This codes for CASSPLGTKHPHEQYF.

This sequence joins TRBV27 and TRBJ2-1; possibly TRBD2 for D (5 bases). The CDR3 totals 15 residues. Germline assignment: CDR1 MNHEY and CDR2 SMNVEV (reference sequence). Deletions cut 3 bases from V and 4 bases from J, with 13 bases between. CDR3 in amino acids: CASSFSSGDYNEQFF. DNA for the CDR3: TGTGCCAGCAGTTTCTCGAGCGGTGATTACAATGAGCAGTTCTTC.

The gene calls are TRBV7-2 and TRBJ2-7; D is undetermined. The CDR3 runs 13 residues. V lost 3 bases and J 1 base, leaving 7 bases between the germline ends. CDR1 SGHTA and CDR2 FQGNSA come from the germline V gene. CDR3 sequence: CASSFSDSYEQYF. The CDR3 coding sequence is TGTGCCAGCAGCTTCTCCGATTCCTACGAGCAGTACTTC.

V usage is TRBV4-1 and J usage is TRBJ2-7; D is perhaps TRBD1 (6 bases). Germline loops: CDR1 MGHRA, CDR2 YSYEKL. Trimming pared 3 bases from V and 4 bases from J, leaving 13 bases between. The CDR3 runs to 14 residues. CDR3 sequence reads: CASSQGASFYEQYF. DNA for the CDR3: TGCGCCAGCAGCCAGGGGGCCAGCTTTTACGAGCAGTACTTC.

The chain links TRBV19 to TRBJ1-3; perhaps TRBD1 as D (6 bases). The ends were cut back, 6 bases at V and 3 bases at J, with 15 bases in the middle. The CDR3 has 15 amino acids. Germline loops: CDR1 LNHDA, CDR2 SQIVND (reference sequence). In DNA, the CDR3 is TGTGCCAGTAGCGAAACAGGGCAAAGTGGAAACACCATATATTTT. The encoded protein is CASSETGQSGNTIYF.

This clone has just one count. V usage is TRBV16 and J usage is TRBJ1-4; D perhaps matches TRBD1 (6 bases). There are 14 residues in the CDR3. Trimming removed 3 bases at V and 5 bases at J, with 10 bases between. From germline, CDR1 is KGHSY and CDR2 FQNENV. The CDR3 protein is CASSHTGTNEKLFF. The CDR3 region has the DNA TGTGCCAGCAGCCATACAGGGACAAATGAAAAACTGTTTTTT.

The rearrangement joins TRBV7-9 to TRBJ2-2; 8 bases match TRBD2. There are 17 residues in the CDR3. Trimming took 3 bases from V and 6 from J; bases not matched to a gene: 12. Germline V gene sequence: CDR1 SEHNR, CDR2 FQNEAQ (reference sequence). DNA of the CDR3: TGTGCCAGCAGCTTGGATACGAGCGGGAGTAAGGCCGGGGAGCTGTTTTTT. Amino acids: CASSLDTSGSKAGELFF.

The genes are TRBV6-1 and TRBJ2-3; possible D gene TRBD2, 7 bases. The CDR3 sequence is 17 residues long. V gave up 0 bases and J gave up 2 bases, with 15 bases separating them. Per germline, CDR1 MNHNS and CDR2 SASEGT. CDR3 amino acids: CASSEARAGAPTDTQYF. The CDR3 DNA reads as TGTGCCAGCAGTGAAGCGCGGGCGGGGGCCCCCACAGATACGCAGTATTTT.

The gene calls are TRBV7-9 and TRBJ2-7; D remains unclear. The CDR3 runs to 13 residues. Germline V gene sequence: CDR1 SEHNR, CDR2 FQNEAQ (reference sequence). With 5 bases removed from V and 1 base from J, the gap between germline ends came to 9 bases. CDR3 in amino acids: CASSPVASYEQYF. The CDR3 bases are TGTGCCAGCAGCCCAGTGGCATCCTACGAGCAGTACTTC.

This clone was counted between two and nine times. The chain uses TRBV6-5 and TRBJ2-7; no firm D call. Germline assignment: CDR1 MNHEY and CDR2 SVGAGI. Trimming took 4 bases from V and 4 from J, leaving 11 bases between them. This CDR3 has 13 amino acids. CDR3 DNA sequence: TGTGCCAGCAGTTCCGACGGTATGTACGAGCAGTACTTC. It translates to CASSSDGMYEQYF.

The genes are TRBV10-3 and TRBJ2-2; no clear D. The CDR3 runs 12 residues. V dropped 3 bases and J dropped 7 bases, with 6 bases sitting between them. Germline CDR1 ENHRY, CDR2 SYGVKD. The CDR3 region is CAISDPFGELFF. Here the CDR3 DNA reads TGTGCCATCAGTGACCCATTCGGGGAGCTGTTTTTT.

This sequence joins TRBV18 and TRBJ2-7; 9 bases align to TRBD2. Germline V gene lookup returns CDR1 KGHSH and CDR2 LQKENI. The length of the CDR3 is 15 residues. V shed 6 bases, J shed 0 bases, and the junction held 6 bases outside the gene matches. The CDR3 nucleotides read TGTGCCAGCTCGTACTATAGCGGGAGCTCCTACGAGCAGTACTTC. Its protein is CASSYYSGSSYEQYF.

This CDR3 is CAISESTLGALNTEAFF. The CDR3 nucleotides read TGTGCCATCAGTGAGTCGACCCTGGGGGCTTTGAACACTGAAGCTTTCTTT. J is TRBJ1-1 and V is TRBV10-3, with D possibly matching TRBD1 (6 bases). CDR1 is ENHRY and CDR2 is SYGVKD in the germline V gene. V dropped 0 bases and J dropped 0 bases, with 14 bases sitting between them. The CDR3 has 17 amino acids.

This clone has only one observation. The chain employs TRBV7-6 and TRBJ2-7, with no clear D. V was trimmed by 3 bases and J by 6 bases, leaving 6 bases between them. The germline CDR1 and CDR2 sequences are SGHVS and FNYEAQ. The CDR3 loop spans 11 amino acids. The CDR3 DNA reads TGTGCCAGCAGCTTCAGTGCCGAGCAGTACTTC. As protein: CASSFSAEQYF. The complete variable domain, with remaining parts taken from reference TRBV7-6 and TRBJ2-7, reads GAGVSQSPRYKVTKRGQDVALRCDPISGHVSLYWYRQALGQGPEFLTYFNYEAQQDKSGLPNDRFSAERPEGSISTLTIQRTEQRDSAMYRCASSFSAEQYFGPGTRLTVT.